Below are 9 T cell receptor beta chains sequenced from a single sample in a study of control samples from healthy donors and cancer patients (dated by TCRdb to 2019 to 2021). The method was the immunoSEQ multiplex PCR assay. What TCRdb holds here is the immuneACCESS table cut down to in-frame rearrangements. Part of the clones is not present; checked against another copy, under half of the missing clones reflect an unresolved V gene, and the others are unexplained. This sample holds 90,000 to 100,000 clones; 79% were observed only once. Approximately 10% of the sample is in the top ten clones. The sequenced sample consisted of blood. The receptors were gathered from a woman younger than 45 in good health.

The rearrangement links TRBV4-1 to TRBJ1-1, with D unclear. V dropped 6 bases and J dropped 3 bases, with 5 bases sitting between them. CDR1 and CDR2 from the germline V gene are MGHRA and YSYEKL. The CDR3 extends over 11 amino acids. The DNA for the CDR3 is TGCGCCAGCAGTCACGACACTGAAGCTTTCTTT. This gives the protein CASSHDTEAFF.

The chain uses TRBV5-1 and TRBJ1-1; the D is unclear. V lost 0 bases to trimming and J lost 6 bases, with 12 bases between them. The CDR3 has 14 residues. CDR1 and CDR2 from the germline V gene are SGHRS and YFSETQ. This CDR3 is CASSLESLFPEAFF. The CDR3, as DNA: TGCGCCAGCAGCTTGGAGTCCCTGTTCCCTGAAGCTTTCTTT.

The rearrangement uses TRBV7-2 and TRBJ2-3; D is unclear. Germline-derived CDR1 and CDR2 are SGHTA and FQGNSA. Trimming cost V 6 bases and J 2 bases, with 9 bases left between them. The CDR3 has 13 residues. In nucleotides, the CDR3 is TGTGCCAGCAGAGGCGGAGTCACAGATACGCAGTATTTT. It yields the protein CASRGGVTDTQYF.

This clone was found a few times. The chain couples TRBV19 to TRBJ2-5, with 8 bases fitting TRBD1. This CDR3 contains 15 residues. J was trimmed by 5 bases and V by 3 bases; bases with no gene match: 8. CDR1 and CDR2 (germline): LNHDA, SQIVND (reference sequence). The CDR3 here is CASSIVGQGGETQYF. The CDR3 coding sequence is TGTGCCAGTAGTATCGTCGGACAGGGAGGCGAGACCCAGTACTTC.

This clone appeared a few times. The chain joins TRBV9 to TRBJ2-7, with 8 nucleotides matching TRBD1. The CDR3 is 16 residues long. Germline assignment: CDR1 SGDLS and CDR2 YYNGEE. With 2 bases clipped from V and 0 bases from J, the junction kept 7 bases outside the gene matches. This chain's CDR3 is CASSVRATGDSYEQYF. The CDR3 DNA reads TGTGCCAGCAGCGTGAGGGCGACAGGGGACTCCTACGAGCAGTACTTC.

This sequence joins TRBV4-3 and TRBJ2-3, with D tentatively TRBD2 (6 bases). Germline CDR1 LGHNA, CDR2 YSLEER. Trimming shortened V by 1 base and J by 2 bases, and 13 bases separated the two germline ends. This CDR3 has 16 amino acids. The CDR3 reads CASSQAAGLNTDTQYF. CDR3 DNA: TGCGCCAGCAGCCAAGCTGCGGGGCTGAACACAGATACGCAGTATTTT.

The DNA of the CDR3 is TGCGCCAGCAGTGAGCGGGGCCGGGGCTACACCTTC. Its protein is CASSERGRGYTF. The rearrangement uses TRBV10-1 and TRBJ1-2; perhaps TRBD1 as D (5 bases). The V gene lost 2 bases and the J gene lost 8 bases, with 9 bases spanning the gap. From germline, CDR1 is WNHNN and CDR2 SYGVQD (reference sequence). The CDR3 totals 12 residues.

V usage is TRBV7-9 and J usage is TRBJ2-7; TRBD2 aligns across 9 bases. Per germline, CDR1 SEHNR and CDR2 FQNEAQ (reference sequence). The CDR3 runs to 15 residues. Trimming took 1 base from V and 0 from J; bases not matched to a gene: 1. The CDR3: CASSLVRGGSYEQYF. The DNA of the CDR3 is TGTGCCAGCAGCTTAGTGCGGGGGGGCTCCTACGAGCAGTACTTC. Complete variable domain (other parts from reference TRBV7-9 and TRBJ2-7): DTGVSQNPRHKITKRGQNVTFRCDPISEHNRLYWYRQTLGQGPEFLTYFQNEAQLEKSRLLSDRFSAERPKGSFSTLEIQRTEQGDSAMYLCASSLVRGGSYEQYFGPGTRLTVT.

CDR3 bases: TGCGCCAGCAGTTATTTCGCAGGGTATGGCTACACCTTC. Its protein is CASSYFAGYGYTF. This chain uses TRBV4-3 with TRBJ1-2, with D possibly TRBD1 on 5 matching bases. The CDR3 is 13 amino acids. Per germline, CDR1 LGHNA and CDR2 YSLEER. Trimming left V 6 bases short and J 5 bases short, with 13 bases between.